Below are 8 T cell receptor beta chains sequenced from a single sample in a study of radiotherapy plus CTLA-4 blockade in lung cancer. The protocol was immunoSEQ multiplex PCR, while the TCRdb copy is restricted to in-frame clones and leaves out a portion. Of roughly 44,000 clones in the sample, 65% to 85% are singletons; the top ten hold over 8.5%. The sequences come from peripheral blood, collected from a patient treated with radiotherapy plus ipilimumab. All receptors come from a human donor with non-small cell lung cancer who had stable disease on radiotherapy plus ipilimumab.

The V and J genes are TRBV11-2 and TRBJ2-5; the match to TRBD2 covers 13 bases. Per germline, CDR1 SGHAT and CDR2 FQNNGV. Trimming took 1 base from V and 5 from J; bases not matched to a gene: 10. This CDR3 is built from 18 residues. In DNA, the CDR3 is TGTGCCAGCAGCTTAGCCCTACTAGCGGGGGGGCCGAGTGAGACCCAGTACTTC. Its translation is CASSLALLAGGPSETQYF.

CDR3 residues: CASSRIEGNEQFF. The DNA of the CDR3 is TGTGCCAGCAGCCGCATCGAGGGTAATGAGCAGTTCTTC. The V call is TRBV5-5, the J call TRBJ2-1; weak D call: TRBD2 (5 bases). Per germline, CDR1 SGHKS and CDR2 YYEKEE (reference sequence). Trimming removed 4 bases from V and 7 bases from J, with 12 bases in between. CDR3 size: 13 residues. Together with reference TRBV5-5 and TRBJ2-1, the CDR3 gives the full variable domain: DAGVTQSPTHLIKTRGQQVTLRCSPISGHKSVSWYQQVLGQGPQFIFQYYEKEERGRGNFPDRFSARQFPNYSSELNVNALLLGDSALYLCASSRIEGNEQFFGPGTRLTVL.

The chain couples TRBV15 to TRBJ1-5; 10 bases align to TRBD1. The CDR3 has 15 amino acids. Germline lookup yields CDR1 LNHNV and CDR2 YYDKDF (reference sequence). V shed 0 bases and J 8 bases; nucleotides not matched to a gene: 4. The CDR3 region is CATSRDRDRGEPQHF. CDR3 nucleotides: TGTGCCACCAGCAGAGATAGGGACAGGGGCGAGCCCCAGCATTTT.

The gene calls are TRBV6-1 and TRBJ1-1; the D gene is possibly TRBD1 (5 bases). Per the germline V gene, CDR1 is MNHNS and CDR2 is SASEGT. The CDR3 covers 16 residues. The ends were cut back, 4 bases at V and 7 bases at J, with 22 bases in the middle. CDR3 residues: CASSADSLTTILEAFF. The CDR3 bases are TGTGCCAGCAGTGCAGACAGCCTTACAACGATTCTTGAAGCTTTCTTT.

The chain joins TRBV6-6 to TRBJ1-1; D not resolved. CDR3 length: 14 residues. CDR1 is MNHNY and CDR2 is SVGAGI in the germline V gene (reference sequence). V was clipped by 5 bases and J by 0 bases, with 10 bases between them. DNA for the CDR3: TGTGCCAGCAGTGAGGCCCAGATGAACACTGAAGCTTTCTTT. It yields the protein CASSEAQMNTEAFF.

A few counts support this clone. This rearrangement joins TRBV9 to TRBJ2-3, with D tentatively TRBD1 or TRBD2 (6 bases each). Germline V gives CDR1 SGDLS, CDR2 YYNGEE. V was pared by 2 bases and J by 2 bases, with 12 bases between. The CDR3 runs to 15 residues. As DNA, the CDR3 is TGTGCCAGCAGCGTCAGGGGAGGATTCACAGATACGCAGTATTTT. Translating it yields CASSVRGGFTDTQYF.

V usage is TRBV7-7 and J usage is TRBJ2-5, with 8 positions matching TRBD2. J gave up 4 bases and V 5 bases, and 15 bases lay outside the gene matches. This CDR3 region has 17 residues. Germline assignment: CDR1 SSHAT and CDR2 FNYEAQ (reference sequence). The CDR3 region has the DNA TGTGCCAGCAGCCTCCTTCTGGGACTAGGAGGAGGAGAGACCCAGTACTTC. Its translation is CASSLLLGLGGGETQYF.

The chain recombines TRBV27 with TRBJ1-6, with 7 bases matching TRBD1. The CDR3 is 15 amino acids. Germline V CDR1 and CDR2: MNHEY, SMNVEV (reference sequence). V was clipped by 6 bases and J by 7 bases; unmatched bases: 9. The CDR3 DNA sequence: TGTGCCAGCAGATCGATCGTCAGGGGGAATTCACCCCTCCACTTT. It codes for CASRSIVRGNSPLHF.